Each of the 3 T cell receptor beta chains below was sequenced from the same sample in a study of blood T cell repertoires in COVID-19. Profiling relied on immunoSEQ multiplex PCR, and the TCRdb table lists in-frame clones only, not all of them. The sample yields over 85,000 clones, approximately 90% seen once. Sequencing was performed on peripheral blood. The receptors stem from a woman between 50 and 59 years old with COVID-19, enrolled during active disease.

This sequence joins TRBV5-1 and TRBJ2-5; 9 bases are shared with TRBD1. V lost 4 bases, J lost 5 bases, and 9 bases stayed unmatched. Germline V gene sequence: CDR1 SGHRS, CDR2 YFSETQ. CDR3 length: 15 amino acids. The CDR3 DNA follows: TGCGCCAGCAGCCAACAGGGGGCGATGGAGGAGACCCAGTACTTC. Protein sequence: CASSQQGAMEETQYF.

The chain has TRBV4-2 and TRBJ1-1, with D possibly matching TRBD1 (6 bases). The germline V gene has CDR1 LGHNA and CDR2 YNFKEQ. V lost 3 bases and J 0 bases, leaving 14 bases between the germline ends. The CDR3 consists of 16 residues. CDR3 coding DNA: TGTGCCAGCAGCCACCTGCTTAGGGGGTTGAACACTGAAGCTTTCTTT. Its translation is CASSHLLRGLNTEAFF.

The chain is built from TRBV6-5 and TRBJ2-5, with D perhaps TRBD1 (5 bases). CDR1 is MNHEY and CDR2 is SVGAGI in the germline V gene. Trimming took off 5 bases at V and 3 bases at J, with 13 bases between the two ends. CDR3 length equals 14 residues. CDR3 DNA sequence: TGTGCCAGCAGTAATGGGCAGGGAAAAGAGACCCAGTACTTC. It yields the protein CASSNGQGKETQYF.